A single sample gave rise to the 8 T cell receptor beta chains below, sequenced in a study of post-analysis software for immune sequencing data. No antigens are known for them. Study-level results: TRBV5-6, TRBV5-1 and TRBV20-1 belonged to a set of roughly five TRBV segments that were more frequent in patients than controls.

Included in the TCR beta cDNA libraries were unique molecular identifiers. TCRdb passed the PCR reads through MiXCR, listing each CDR3 protein once. The repertoire holds around 440,000 distinct CDR3 sequences, with roughly 45% as singletons. The sequenced sample consisted of blood. These receptors all come from a girl aged 10-17 years with multiple sclerosis.

The rearrangement uses TRBV20-1 and TRBJ2-1; TRBD2 aligns across 7 bases. V lost 3 bases to trimming and J lost 5 bases; unmatched junction nucleotides: 10. Germline-derived CDR1 and CDR2 are DFQATT and SNEGSKA (reference sequence). CDR3 length: 15 amino acids. As DNA, the CDR3 is TGCAGTGCTAGTGTGGCTAGCGGATGGGACAATGAGCAGTTCTTC. Amino acid sequence: CSASVASGWDNEQFF.

The chain recombines TRBV14 with TRBJ2-1, with TRBD2 identical over 11 bases. CDR3 length: 14 amino acids. Germline CDR1 reads SGHDN; CDR2 reads FVKESK. With 4 bases clipped from V and 8 bases from J, the junction kept 4 bases outside the gene matches. The CDR3 region has the DNA TGTGCCAGCAGCCCGGTAGCGGGGGGGTATGAGCAGTTCTTC. It codes for CASSPVAGGYEQFF.

CDR3 nucleotide sequence: TGTGCCAGCTGGTTCCAGGGGGCCAATGAGCAGTTCTTC. This gives the protein CASWFQGANEQFF. V and J are TRBV6-5 and TRBJ2-1; 8 nucleotides match TRBD1. With 8 bases clipped from V and 6 bases from J, the junction kept 6 bases outside the gene matches. This CDR3 is built from 13 residues. The germline gives CDR1 MNHEY, CDR2 SVGAGI.

This clonotype was recorded a few times. The rearrangement uses TRBV20-1 and TRBJ2-1; D ambiguous. The germline V and J ends were trimmed by 2 bases and 6 bases, with 5 bases remaining between them. Germline CDR1 is DFQATT and CDR2 is SNEGSKA (reference sequence). The CDR3 is 11 amino acids. This CDR3 reads CSARLANEQFF. CDR3 in DNA: TGCAGTGCTAGACTTGCCAATGAGCAGTTCTTC.

This clonotype has more than one count but fewer than ten. J is TRBJ2-1 and V is TRBV5-1; D is perhaps TRBD2 (6 bases). Trimming cost V 1 base and J 8 bases, with 16 bases left between them. CDR3 length: 15 residues. The germline V gene encodes CDR1 SGHRS and CDR2 YFSETQ. The CDR3 coding sequence is TGCGCCAGCAGCTTGATGGGGTTAGGAGGGGATGAGCAGTTCTTC. It codes for CASSLMGLGGDEQFF.

This clonotype occurred a few times. The germline gene is not matched at one end of the junction; a read error may be the cause. The rearrangement links TRBV20-1 to TRBJ1-6, with D possibly matching TRBD1 (5 bases). The V gene's germline CDR1 is DFQATT and CDR2 SNEGSKA (reference sequence). The CDR3 loop spans 17 amino acids. CDR3 amino acids: CSAPPGQGSSYNSPLHF. Written as DNA, the CDR3 is TGCAGTGCTCCCCCCGGGCAGGGCTCCTCTTATAATTCCCCCCTCCACTTT.

V usage is TRBV20-1 and J usage is TRBJ2-2; D is unclear. Between the trimmed V and J ends, which lost 3 bases and 0 bases, there was a span of 8 bases. This CDR3 spans 14 amino acids. Germline V gene lookup returns CDR1 DFQATT and CDR2 SNEGSKA (reference sequence). The chain's CDR3 is CSASTISNTGELFF. The CDR3 nucleotides read TGCAGTGCTAGTACGATTTCGAACACCGGGGAGCTGTTTTTT.

V usage is TRBV6-6 and J usage is TRBJ2-1, with 11 nucleotides matching TRBD2. The CDR3 length is 16 residues. J gave up 2 bases and V 6 bases, and 6 bases lay outside the gene matches. Looked up from germline, CDR1 is MNHNY and CDR2 is SVGAGI (reference sequence). Here the CDR3 reads CASSRLAGLTYNEQFF. CDR3 DNA sequence: TGTGCCAGCAGCCGACTAGCGGGGCTCACCTACAATGAGCAGTTCTTC.